Below, 17 T cell receptor beta chains from the same sample are listed, as sequenced in a study of blood T cell repertoires in COVID-19. TCRdb keeps only in-frame clones here, not all; method: immunoSEQ multiplex PCR. The table has about 200,000 clones, 94% seen once. The sample taken for sequencing was peripheral blood. These receptors all come from a man aged 25-40 years with COVID-19, enrolled during active disease.

The chain carries TRBV9 and TRBJ2-3; 10 bases line up with TRBD2. The CDR3 runs to 15 residues. With V trimmed by 0 bases and J by 4 bases, 2 bases remained unmatched. CDR1 and CDR2 from the germline V gene are SGDLS and YYNGEE. CDR3 nucleotides: TGTGCCAGCAGCGTAGAGCGGGGGGGCCCAGATACGCAGTATTTT. Its translation is CASSVERGGPDTQYF.

This clone was seen a handful of times. The gene calls are TRBV7-3 and TRBJ2-2; 7 nucleotides match TRBD1. V was clipped by 4 bases and J by 0 bases; unmatched bases: 2. The length of the CDR3 is 15 residues. Germline lookup yields CDR1 SGHTA and CDR2 FQGTGA. The DNA of the CDR3 is TGTGCCAGCAGCTGGGACAGTGCGAACACCGGGGAGCTGTTTTTT. It is translated as CASSWDSANTGELFF.

CDR3 loop: CASSRTGSTEAFF. The CDR3 bases are TGTGCCAGCAGTCGTACAGGGTCCACTGAAGCTTTCTTT. The V call is TRBV6-5, the J call TRBJ1-1, with D tentatively TRBD1 (6 bases). Trimming took off 5 bases at V and 4 bases at J, with 11 bases between the two ends. The germline CDR1 and CDR2 sequences are MNHEY and SVGAGI. CDR3 length: 13 amino acids.

The chain combines TRBV4-2 with TRBJ2-7, with 9 bases fitting TRBD1. This CDR3 has 16 residues. V shed 0 bases, J shed 4 bases, and the junction held 7 bases outside the gene matches. Germline CDR1 LGHNA, CDR2 YNFKEQ. The CDR3 is CASSQDPWTGVYEQYF. The CDR3 DNA is TGTGCCAGCAGCCAAGATCCTTGGACAGGGGTATACGAGCAGTACTTC.

This clone was found once. The chain carries TRBV6-1 and TRBJ2-5; the D gene is possibly TRBD1 (6 bases). Germline values: CDR1 MNHNS, CDR2 SASEGT. The CDR3 loop spans 14 amino acids. V lost 5 bases and J lost 5, with 15 bases in between. The CDR3: CASSWYETGETQYF. CDR3 sequence (DNA): TGTGCCAGCAGTTGGTACGAAACAGGGGAGACCCAGTACTTC.

The gene calls are TRBV19 and TRBJ2-3; TRBD2 might be the D (6 bases). The CDR3 runs 16 residues. V was trimmed by 3 bases and J by 0 bases, leaving 13 bases between them. The germline CDR1 and CDR2 sequences are LNHDA and SQIVND (reference sequence). This CDR3 reads CASSINAGTSTDTQYF. The CDR3 DNA reads TGTGCCAGTAGTATCAATGCAGGGACTAGCACAGATACGCAGTATTTT.

The V gene is TRBV7-6, the J gene TRBJ2-1; D is perhaps TRBD1 (5 bases). The germline CDR1 and CDR2 sequences are SGHVS and FNYEAQ. Trimming removed 1 base at V and 4 bases at J, with 14 bases between. The CDR3 runs to 16 residues. In DNA form, the CDR3 reads TGTGCCAGCAGCTTAGGTGGGGCAGTAGTTTACAATGAGCAGTTCTTC. It codes for CASSLGGAVVYNEQFF.

This rearrangement joins TRBV11-2 to TRBJ1-2, with D unresolved. Per the germline V gene, CDR1 is SGHAT and CDR2 is FQNNGV. V lost 4 bases to trimming and J lost 4 bases, with 13 bases between them. The CDR3 consists of 14 residues. This CDR3 reads CASSSMRGTYGYTF. Here the CDR3 DNA reads TGTGCCAGCAGCTCGATGCGAGGAACCTATGGCTACACCTTC.

This chain uses TRBV4-1 with TRBJ1-5, with D perhaps matching TRBD1 (6 bases). Looked up from germline, CDR1 is MGHRA and CDR2 is YSYEKL. Trimming cost V 2 bases and J 7 bases, with 15 bases left between them. CDR3 length: 15 residues. In nucleotides, the CDR3 is TGCGCCAGCAGCCAAAGCAACAGGGTAGAACAGCCCCAGCATTTT. Its translation: CASSQSNRVEQPQHF.

The chain recombines TRBV6-5 with TRBJ1-2; 9 bases agree with TRBD1. The germline CDR1 and CDR2 sequences are MNHEY and SVGAGI. The CDR3 loop spans 16 amino acids. V shed 2 bases, J shed 6 bases, and the junction held 10 bases outside the gene matches. CDR3 coding DNA: TGTGCCAGCAGTTACGATTACAGGGGGCGCAGAGATGGCTACACCTTC. Its protein is CASSYDYRGRRDGYTF.

The rearrangement joins TRBV30 to TRBJ1-2; D gene ambiguous. Deletions cut 1 base from V and 4 bases from J, with 19 bases between. This CDR3 has 16 amino acids. The germline gives CDR1 GTSNPN, CDR2 SVGIG (reference sequence). The CDR3 nucleotides read TGTGCCTGGAGTGCCCCTCCAGCGGGCAGAACCTATGGCTACACCTTC. Translated: CAWSAPPAGRTYGYTF.

The gene calls are TRBV28 and TRBJ1-6, with 7 bases fitting TRBD1. V was pared by 5 bases and J by 7 bases, with 8 bases of the junction left unmatched. The germline V gene has CDR1 MDHEN and CDR2 SYDVKM. CDR3 length equals 15 residues. The CDR3 region is CASSPGTGVNSPLHF. For the CDR3, the DNA is TGTGCCAGCAGTCCAGGAACAGGGGTCAATTCACCCCTCCACTTT. Full variable domain (missing parts from reference TRBV28 and TRBJ1-6): DVKVTQSSRYLVKRTGEKVFLECVQDMDHENMFWYRQDPGLGLRLIYFSYDVKMKEKGDIPEGYSVSREKKERFSLILESASTNQTSMYLCASSPGTGVNSPLHFGNGTRLTVT.

The chain carries TRBV10-3 and TRBJ1-3; 11 nucleotides line up with TRBD1. Germline V CDR1 and CDR2: ENHRY, SYGVKD. V gave up 6 bases and J gave up 3 bases; unmatched junction bases: 4. The CDR3 runs 15 residues. The CDR3 sequence: CAISGTGGYGNTIYF. The CDR3 DNA sequence: TGTGCCATCAGCGGGACAGGGGGATATGGAAACACCATATATTTT.

The chain is built from TRBV7-3 and TRBJ2-3; TRBD2 matches 14 bases. Germline trimming cut 5 bases from V and 0 bases from J; bases unmatched to any gene: 7. The V gene's germline CDR1 is SGHTA and CDR2 FQGTGA. The CDR3 length is 18 residues. The CDR3 nucleotides read TGTGCCAGCAGCCCCGGGACTAGCGGGGGAACTAGCACAGATACGCAGTATTTT. This gives the protein CASSPGTSGGTSTDTQYF.

The V call is TRBV30, the J call TRBJ1-1, with TRBD1 matching over 8 bases. Germline V gene lookup returns CDR1 GTSNPN and CDR2 SVGIG (reference sequence). The CDR3 loop spans 15 amino acids. V shed 0 bases, J shed 1 base, and the junction held 4 bases outside the gene matches. CDR3 sequence: CAWSVLGTGNTEAFF. CDR3 in DNA: TGTGCCTGGAGTGTACTGGGGACAGGGAACACTGAAGCTTTCTTT.

The chain carries TRBV19 and TRBJ1-1; the D is unclear. This CDR3 spans 14 amino acids. Trimming removed 0 bases at V and 4 bases at J, with 9 bases between. The germline gives CDR1 LNHDA, CDR2 SQIVND (reference sequence). CDR3 region: CASSIDRGGTEAFF. CDR3 coding DNA: TGTGCCAGTAGTATAGATAGAGGCGGCACTGAAGCTTTCTTT.

As regards this clone: Other DNA sequences in this sample translate to the same CDR3. This rearrangement joins TRBV25-1 to TRBJ1-2; D possibly corresponds to TRBD1 (5 bases). CDR1 and CDR2 (germline): MGHDK, SYGVNS. V was pared by 4 bases and J by 5 bases, with 8 bases between. The length of the CDR3 is 12 residues. The CDR3 is CASSAGLYGYTF. In nucleotides, the CDR3 is TGTGCCAGCAGTGCGGGACTATATGGCTACACCTTC.